Shown below are 30 T cell receptor beta chains from a single sample sequenced in a study of T-cell memory formation after mild COVID-19. From the 5' RACE reads, TCRdb called clonotypes with MiXCR, one entry per CDR3 protein. The data show about 320,000 distinct CDR3 sequences, with more than 13% seen just once and around a fifth held by the top ten. The specimen was PBMCs or a T cell subset sorted from them (not recorded which). Receptors originate from a man aged 18-30 years who had mild COVID-19 (a few samples of this study predate the infection). Cell type and time point are not known.

In this sample, this clonotype turned up a few times. The chain employs TRBV9 and TRBJ1-5, with D perhaps matching TRBD1 (5 bases). The CDR3 loop spans 14 amino acids. Trimming cost V 3 bases and J 4 bases, with 11 bases left between them. Per germline, CDR1 SGDLS and CDR2 YYNGEE. The CDR3 reads CASSGRGVNQPQHF. For the CDR3, the DNA is TGTGCCAGCAGCGGTAGGGGAGTTAATCAGCCCCAGCATTTT.

The J gene is TRBJ1-6, the V gene TRBV10-3, with 8 bases fitting TRBD1. The germline V gene has CDR1 ENHRY and CDR2 SYGVKD. This CDR3 region has 15 residues. V lost 6 bases, J lost 6 bases, and 7 bases stayed unmatched. CDR3 region: CAISGQGPPNSPLHF. As DNA, the CDR3 is TGTGCCATCAGCGGACAGGGCCCCCCTAATTCACCCCTCCACTTT.

This clonotype was seen a single time. This sequence joins TRBV10-2 and TRBJ1-2; D remains unclear. This CDR3 is built from 13 residues. Germline V gene sequence: CDR1 WSHSY, CDR2 SAAADI. Trimming took off 6 bases at V and 2 bases at J, with 10 bases between the two ends. The CDR3 DNA reads as TGCGCCAGCAGACCAGACGGAAACTATGGCTACACCTTC. Translated, it gives CASRPDGNYGYTF.

The chain uses TRBV4-3 and TRBJ1-5; D unclear. The germline CDR1 and CDR2 sequences are LGHNA and YSLEER. The CDR3 is made up of 15 amino acids. Between the trimmed V and J ends, which lost 6 bases and 7 bases, there was a span of 19 bases. The CDR3 sequence is CASSHKADVGQPQHF. The CDR3 DNA reads TGCGCCAGCAGTCATAAGGCGGACGTTGGGCAGCCCCAGCATTTT.

This chain links TRBV12-3 or TRBV12-4 with TRBJ2-1; D ambiguous. V shed 5 bases and J shed 8 bases, with 13 bases lying between them. This CDR3 spans 13 amino acids. This chain's CDR3 is CASSHRFGDEQFF. In DNA, the CDR3 is TGTGCCAGCAGTCACCGGTTCGGCGATGAGCAGTTCTTC.

This clonotype was seen only a few times. V gene TRBV7-8 combines with J gene TRBJ2-4; 9 bases line up with TRBD2. V lost 5 bases and J lost 1; bases outside the gene matches: 15. CDR3 length equals 19 residues. CDR1 is SGHVS, CDR2 FQNEAQ, per germline. The CDR3 reads CASSPRLAGDYGAKNIQYF. As DNA, the CDR3 is TGTGCCAGCAGCCCCCGCTTAGCGGGGGACTACGGCGCCAAAAACATTCAGTACTTC. The variable domain in full, with the rest retrieved from reference TRBV7-8 and TRBJ2-4, is GAGVSQSPRYKVAKRGQDVALRCDPISGHVSLFWYQQALGQGPEFLTYFQNEAQLDKSGLPSDRFFAERPEGSVSTLKIQRTQQEDSAVYLCASSPRLAGDYGAKNIQYFGAGTRLSVL.

The gene calls are TRBV5-1 and TRBJ2-3, with D hard to call. In germline, CDR1 is SGHRS, CDR2 YFSETQ. The ends were cut back, 0 bases at V and 2 bases at J, with 7 bases in the middle. CDR3 length: 14 residues. In nucleotides, the CDR3 is TGCGCCAGCAGCTTGGACTTTTCCACAGATACGCAGTATTTT. This codes for CASSLDFSTDTQYF. Together with reference TRBV5-1 and TRBJ2-3, the CDR3 gives the full variable domain: KAGVTQTPRYLIKTRGQQVTLSCSPISGHRSVSWYQQTPGQGLQFLFEYFSETQRNKGNFPGRFSGRQFSNSRSEMNVSTLELGDSALYLCASSLDFSTDTQYFGPGTRLTVL.

The chain couples TRBV6-5 to TRBJ2-3; 11 nucleotides match TRBD1. The CDR3 covers 14 residues. With 6 bases clipped from V and 3 bases from J, the junction kept 2 bases outside the gene matches. Germline values: CDR1 MNHEY, CDR2 SVGAGI. The CDR3 bases are TGTGCCAGCAGATGGGACAGGGGGACAGATACGCAGTATTTT. Encoded protein: CASRWDRGTDTQYF.

This rearrangement joins TRBV12-3 or TRBV12-4 to TRBJ1-2, with 7 bases lining up with TRBD1. V lost 8 bases to trimming and J lost 2 bases; unmatched junction nucleotides: 14. The CDR3 consists of 16 residues. The CDR3 nucleotides read TGTGCCAGCTCCCCTAAGGAGGGGGCTTGGAACTATGGCTACACCTTC. Translated: CASSPKEGAWNYGYTF.

This clonotype showed up many times. The rearrangement joins TRBV5-4 to TRBJ1-1; 7 bases line up with TRBD1. The CDR3 has 15 amino acids. The J segment lost 1 base and the V segment lost 1 base, leaving 4 bases of the junction unmatched. Germline CDR1 and CDR2: SGHNT and YYREEE (reference sequence). The CDR3 here is CASSLNRGANTEAFF. For the CDR3, the DNA is TGTGCCAGCAGCTTGAACAGGGGCGCGAACACTGAAGCTTTCTTT.

This chain joins TRBV7-9 and TRBJ2-3, with a weak D call TRBD2 (7 bases). CDR3 length: 14 amino acids. CDR1 and CDR2 (germline): SEHNR, FQNEAQ (reference sequence). V gave up 5 bases and J gave up 4 bases, with 13 bases separating them. The CDR3 DNA follows: TGTGCCAGCAGCCCGGGGGGCCGCCCAGATACGCAGTATTTT. Translating it yields CASSPGGRPDTQYF.

This clonotype was observed many times. V is TRBV7-8 and J is TRBJ2-5, with a weak D call TRBD1 (6 bases). The ends were cut back, 6 bases at V and 4 bases at J, with 12 bases in the middle. The CDR3 is 13 amino acids. The V gene's germline CDR1 is SGHVS and CDR2 FQNEAQ. This CDR3 is CASRETGPETQYF. The CDR3 nucleotides are TGTGCCAGCAGGGAGACAGGTCCAGAGACCCAGTACTTC.

This clonotype turned up a few times. The rearrangement links TRBV6-2 or TRBV6-3 to TRBJ2-1; D not resolved. The CDR3 length is 13 residues. V was pared by 0 bases and J by 9 bases, with 9 bases between. CDR1 is MNHEY and CDR2 is SVGEGT in the germline V gene. This CDR3 is CASSYSELGEQFF. For the CDR3, the DNA is TGTGCCAGCAGTTACTCGGAGTTGGGTGAGCAGTTCTTC.

This chain joins TRBV5-6 and TRBJ2-6; 7 positions agree with TRBD1. CDR3 size: 20 residues. J lost 0 bases, V lost 6 bases, and 18 bases had no gene match. The germline CDR1 and CDR2 sequences are SGHDT and YYEEEE. The CDR3 DNA follows: TGTGCCAGCACTAGGGGGATGACAGGGATTCTGACCTCTGGGGCCAACGTCCTGACTTTC. Its protein product is CASTRGMTGILTSGANVLTF.

J is TRBJ1-1 and V is TRBV20-1; 8 nucleotides line up with TRBD1. J gave up 10 bases and V 5 bases, and 12 bases lay outside the gene matches. CDR1 and CDR2 (germline): DFQATT, SNEGSKA (reference sequence). This CDR3 region has 13 residues. CDR3 region: CSALSGTGGRAFF. In DNA, the CDR3 is TGCAGTGCTCTCTCTGGGACAGGCGGGCGAGCTTTCTTT.

This clonotype was detected a few times. The J gene is TRBJ2-7, the V gene TRBV20-1; D is unresolved. Deletions cut 0 bases from V and 0 bases from J, with 6 bases between. The CDR3 spans 13 residues. Germline loops: CDR1 DFQATT, CDR2 SNEGSKA (reference sequence). This CDR3 is CSAREASSYEQYV. In DNA form, the CDR3 reads TGCAGTGCTAGAGAGGCTAGCTCCTACGAGCAGTACGTC.

J is TRBJ2-1 and V is TRBV7-8; D perhaps matches TRBD2 (6 bases). Trimming shortened V by 5 bases and J by 4 bases, and 12 bases separated the two germline ends. Germline assignment: CDR1 SGHVS and CDR2 FQNEAQ. The CDR3 runs 14 residues. CDR3 loop: CASSGGAEYNEQFF. The CDR3 bases are TGTGCCAGCAGCGGAGGGGCAGAGTACAATGAGCAGTTCTTC.

The genes are TRBV4-3 and TRBJ2-1, with D possibly TRBD1 on 6 matching bases. V gave up 0 bases and J gave up 0 bases, with 18 bases separating them. CDR3 length: 19 residues. CDR1 and CDR2 from the germline V gene are LGHNA and YSLEER. The CDR3 DNA is TGCGCCAGCAGCCAAGAGGTTGTCACTCCAGGGGACTCCTACAATGAGCAGTTCTTC. It is translated as CASSQEVVTPGDSYNEQFF.

The genes are TRBV7-2 and TRBJ2-3; 12 nucleotides match TRBD2. Germline assignment: CDR1 SGHTA and CDR2 FQGNSA. With 5 bases clipped from V and 2 bases from J, the junction kept 8 bases outside the gene matches. The CDR3 spans 17 residues. DNA of the CDR3: TGTGCCAGCAGCCTCGGACTAGCGGGGCGGTACACAGATACGCAGTATTTT. Its translation: CASSLGLAGRYTDTQYF.

J is TRBJ1-2 and V is TRBV20-1; TRBD1 matches 8 bases. Germline V gives CDR1 DFQATT, CDR2 SNEGSKA (reference sequence). The CDR3 has 14 residues. The CDR3 is CTDLAVGQAYGYTF. For the CDR3, the DNA is TGCACCGACCTGGCCGTGGGACAGGCATATGGCTACACCTTC.

This clonotype appeared a few times. The rearrangement links TRBV6-1 to TRBJ2-1; 9 nucleotides align to TRBD1. CDR3 length: 14 residues. The V and J ends lost 6 bases and 3 bases, in that order; junction bases with no gene match: 3. Germline-derived CDR1 and CDR2 are MNHNS and SASEGT. This CDR3 is CASSDRGYYNEQFF. The CDR3 DNA follows: TGTGCCAGCAGCGACAGGGGGTACTACAATGAGCAGTTCTTC.

This sequence joins TRBV28 and TRBJ2-1, with TRBD1 as a possible D gene (7 bases). V lost 7 bases, J lost 6 bases, and 22 bases lay in between. The length of the CDR3 is 16 residues. Germline lookup yields CDR1 MDHEN and CDR2 SYDVKM. The CDR3 loop is CASTPLGGTAVNEQFF. The DNA of the CDR3 is TGTGCCAGCACTCCACTTGGGGGGACAGCGGTCAATGAGCAGTTCTTC.

This clonotype was seen a few times. This chain links TRBV9 with TRBJ2-7, with D unclear. Germline V gene sequence: CDR1 SGDLS, CDR2 YYNGEE. Deletions cut 0 bases from V and 0 bases from J, with 10 bases between. This CDR3 has 15 residues. CDR3 DNA: TGTGCCAGCAGCGTAGATTCCCAATACTCCTACGAGCAGTACTTC. Translation gives CASSVDSQYSYEQYF.

This clonotype was detected only a few times. The genes are TRBV6-1 and TRBJ1-2, with D uncertain. The CDR3 extends over 14 amino acids. V dropped 1 base and J dropped 7 bases, with 13 bases sitting between them. Germline V gene lookup returns CDR1 MNHNS and CDR2 SASEGT. The CDR3 loop reads CASSEVPGAVGYTF. The CDR3 DNA sequence: TGTGCCAGCAGTGAAGTTCCGGGAGCGGTTGGCTACACCTTC.

The rearrangement joins TRBV20-1 to TRBJ2-6, with D possibly being TRBD2 (5 bases). The CDR3 contains 15 residues. Trimming removed 6 bases at V and 4 bases at J, with 16 bases between. Germline loops: CDR1 DFQATT, CDR2 SNEGSKA (reference sequence). The CDR3 coding sequence is TGCAGTGCCGGGGTGGTGGGTCTGGGGGCCAACGTCCTGACTTTC. Translated: CSAGVVGLGANVLTF.

In this sample, this clonotype turned up a few times. The chain uses TRBV4-3 and TRBJ1-2; 8 positions agree with TRBD1. The CDR3 runs to 17 residues. Germline V gene sequence: CDR1 LGHNA, CDR2 YSLEER. V trimming: 1 base; J trimming: 5 bases; junction bases outside the gene matches: 12. CDR3 bases: TGCGCCAGCAGCCAAGGGGTGACAGGGGCTCTCGGGTATGGCTACACCTTC. This sequence encodes CASSQGVTGALGYGYTF.

There are a few counts of this clonotype. The chain uses TRBV7-2 and TRBJ2-7; no clear D gene. The CDR3 length is 12 residues. V lost 3 bases and J 5 bases, leaving 8 bases between the germline ends. Germline V CDR1 and CDR2: SGHTA, FQGNSA. The CDR3 sequence is CASSFPPDEQYF. DNA of the CDR3: TGTGCCAGCAGCTTCCCGCCAGACGAGCAGTACTTC.

The chain joins TRBV7-9 to TRBJ2-3; TRBD2 agrees at 10 bases. Germline loops: CDR1 SEHNR, CDR2 FQNEAQ (reference sequence). CDR3 length: 14 amino acids. The ends lost 5 bases at V and 5 bases at J; junction bases unmatched: 4. Written as DNA, the CDR3 is TGTGCCAGCAGCCCGAGACTAGCGGGAGATACGCAGTATTTT. Translated: CASSPRLAGDTQYF.

This clonotype has ten or more counts. The chain combines TRBV13 with TRBJ1-2; TRBD1 might be the D (5 bases). Germline V gene data show CDR1 as PRHDT and CDR2 as FYEKMQ (reference sequence). The CDR3 has 14 residues. Trimming took off 5 bases at V and 4 bases at J, with 14 bases between the two ends. This CDR3 reads CASSRLGPIYGYTF. For the CDR3, the DNA is TGTGCCAGCAGCAGATTGGGACCGATCTATGGCTACACCTTC.

The CDR3 bases are TGTGCCAGCACCACGGGACAGGGGGTTACTGAAGCTTTCTTT. Amino acids: CASTTGQGVTEAFF. The genes are TRBV12-3 or TRBV12-4 and TRBJ1-1; 11 bases are a match to TRBD1. The V segment lost 7 bases and the J segment 5 bases; nucleotides outside the gene matches: 6. There are 14 residues in the CDR3.